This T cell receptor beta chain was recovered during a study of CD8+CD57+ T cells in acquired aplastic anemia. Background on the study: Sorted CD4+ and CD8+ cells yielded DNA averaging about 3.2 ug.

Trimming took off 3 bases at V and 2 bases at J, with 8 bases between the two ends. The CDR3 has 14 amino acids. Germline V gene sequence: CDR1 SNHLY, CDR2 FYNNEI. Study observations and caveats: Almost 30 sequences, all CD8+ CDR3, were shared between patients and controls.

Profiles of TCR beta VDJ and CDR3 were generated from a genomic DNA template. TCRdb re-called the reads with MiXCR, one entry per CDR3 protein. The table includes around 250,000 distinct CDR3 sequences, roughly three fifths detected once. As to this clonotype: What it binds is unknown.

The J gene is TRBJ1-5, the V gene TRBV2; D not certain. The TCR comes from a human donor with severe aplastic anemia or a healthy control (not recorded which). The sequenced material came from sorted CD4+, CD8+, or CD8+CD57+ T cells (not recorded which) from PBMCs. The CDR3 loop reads CASSDRFGNQPQHF. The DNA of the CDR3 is TGTGCCAGCAGTGACAGGTTTGGCAATCAGCCCCAGCATTTT.